The present TCR beta chain was sequenced within a study of T cell repertoires in cytomegalovirus infection. The overall study: Used in the study were CMV epitopes, some recently identified and HLA-C-restricted, others well-studied and HLA-B-restricted.

Using its own MiXCR run on the reads, TCRdb lists one record per CDR3 protein. The sample consists of about 220,000 distinct CDR3 sequences, roughly two fifths of them appearing once. Remarks on this clonotype: The antigen is unknown.

The germline CDR1 and CDR2 sequences are SGHVS and FQNEAQ. V was pared by 0 bases and J by 6 bases, with 8 bases between. This CDR3 spans 13 amino acids. The specimen comprised CD8+ T cells from cultured PBMCs, sampled from culture after CMV antigen stimulation. The rearrangement links TRBV7-8 to TRBJ1-2, with D maybe TRBD1 (6 bases). This sequence was found in a human donor in good health (CMV status not recorded). Some clones in this sample may be carry-over from other donors' samples. CDR3 sequence (DNA): TGTGCCAGCAGCTTAGCACAGGGAGATGGCTACACCTTC. It specifies CASSLAQGDGYTF.